This TCR beta chain was identified in a study of OX40 agonist ivuxolimab in advanced cancers. People who had autoimmune disease history or systemic immunosuppression were excluded. Blood samples were obtained at baseline, cycle 4 day 1, and cycle 7 day 1. V lost 2 bases to trimming and J lost 4 bases, with 12 bases between them. The CDR3 totals 15 residues. CDR1 is MNHEY and CDR2 is SVGAGI in the germline V gene. The data were produced by immunoSEQ multiplex PCR, yet TCRdb's version contains in-frame clones alone and is incomplete. The sample records tens of thousands of clones, 83% being singletons. The specimen was CD4+ or CD8+ T cells sorted from blood, collected in a trial of the OX40 agonist ivuxolimab. The rearrangement links TRBV6-5 to TRBJ1-5; D is possibly TRBD1 (5 bases). This receptor was obtained from an adult with an advanced solid tumor such as melanoma, head and neck, liver or kidney cancer. CDR3 in DNA: TGTGCCAGCAGTTACCGCAGGGCCGAGAATCAGCCCCAGCATTTT. This codes for CASSYRRAENQPQHF.